This TCR beta chain was captured by sequencing in a study of a mutant IDH1 vaccine in newly diagnosed glioma. The CDR3 contains 11 residues. CDR1 and CDR2 from the germline V gene are SQVTM and ANQGSEA. Sequenced by immunoSEQ multiplex PCR; TCRdb stores in-frame clones only, minus some. The sample consists of 56,000 or so clones, approximately 78% of them appearing once. Time point defined: week 5, during vaccination. With topical imiquimod, each dose of the vaccine consisted of 300 ug of mutant IDH1 20-mer peptide. A note on this clone: Its target is unknown.

Sequencing used PBMCs, obtained from a glioma patient whose treatment included an IDH1 peptide vaccine. This chain links TRBV29-1 with TRBJ2-5, with D hard to call. This receptor was obtained from a woman aged 40 to 55 with glioma. CDR3 DNA sequence: TGCTCATACCGAAGCCAAGAGACCCAGTACTTC. It encodes CSYRSQETQYF.